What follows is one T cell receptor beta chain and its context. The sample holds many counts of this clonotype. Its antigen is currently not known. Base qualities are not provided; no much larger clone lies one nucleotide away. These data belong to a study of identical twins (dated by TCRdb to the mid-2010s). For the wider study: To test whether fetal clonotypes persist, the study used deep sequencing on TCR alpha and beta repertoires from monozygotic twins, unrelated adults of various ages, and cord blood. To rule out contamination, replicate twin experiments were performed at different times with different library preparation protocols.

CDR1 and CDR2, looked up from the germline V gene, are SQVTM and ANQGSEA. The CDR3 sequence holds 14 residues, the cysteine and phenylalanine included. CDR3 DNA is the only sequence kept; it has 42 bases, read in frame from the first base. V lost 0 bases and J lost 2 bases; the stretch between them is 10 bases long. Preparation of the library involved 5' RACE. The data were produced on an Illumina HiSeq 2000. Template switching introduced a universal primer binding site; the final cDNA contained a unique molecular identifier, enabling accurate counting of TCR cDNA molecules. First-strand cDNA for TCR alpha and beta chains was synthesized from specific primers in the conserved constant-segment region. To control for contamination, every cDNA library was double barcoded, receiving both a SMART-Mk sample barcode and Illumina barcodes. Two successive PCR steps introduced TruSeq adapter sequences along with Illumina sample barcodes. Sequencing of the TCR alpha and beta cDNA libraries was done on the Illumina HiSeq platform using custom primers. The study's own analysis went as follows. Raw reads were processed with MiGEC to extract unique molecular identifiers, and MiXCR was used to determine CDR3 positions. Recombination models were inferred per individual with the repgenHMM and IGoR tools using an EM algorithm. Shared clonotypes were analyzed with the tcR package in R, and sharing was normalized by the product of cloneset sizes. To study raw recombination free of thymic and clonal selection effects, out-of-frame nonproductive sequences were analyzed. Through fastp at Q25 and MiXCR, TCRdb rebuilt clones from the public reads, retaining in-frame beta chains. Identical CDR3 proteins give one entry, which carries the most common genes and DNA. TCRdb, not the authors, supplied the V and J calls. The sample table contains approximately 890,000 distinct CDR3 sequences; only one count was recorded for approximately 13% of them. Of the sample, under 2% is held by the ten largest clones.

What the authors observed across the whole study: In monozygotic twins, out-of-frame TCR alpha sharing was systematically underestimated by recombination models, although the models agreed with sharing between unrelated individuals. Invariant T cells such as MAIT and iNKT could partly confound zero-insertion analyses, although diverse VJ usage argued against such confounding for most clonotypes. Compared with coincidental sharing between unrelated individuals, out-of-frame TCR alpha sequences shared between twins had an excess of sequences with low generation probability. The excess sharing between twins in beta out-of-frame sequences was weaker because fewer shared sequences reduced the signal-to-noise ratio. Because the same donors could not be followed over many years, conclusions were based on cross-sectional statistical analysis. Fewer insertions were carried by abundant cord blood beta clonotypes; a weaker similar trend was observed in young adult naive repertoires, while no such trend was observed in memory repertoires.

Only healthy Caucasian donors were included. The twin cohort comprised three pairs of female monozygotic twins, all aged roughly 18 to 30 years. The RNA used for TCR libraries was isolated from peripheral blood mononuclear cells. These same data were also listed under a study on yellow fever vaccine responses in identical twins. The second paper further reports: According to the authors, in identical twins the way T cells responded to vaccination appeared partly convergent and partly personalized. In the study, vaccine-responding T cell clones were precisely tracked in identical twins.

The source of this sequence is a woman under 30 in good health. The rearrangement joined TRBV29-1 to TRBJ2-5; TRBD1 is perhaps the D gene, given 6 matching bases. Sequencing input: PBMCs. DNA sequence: TGCAGCGTTGAAGACCACAGGGAACAAGAGACCCAGTACTTC. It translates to CSVEDHREQETQYF.